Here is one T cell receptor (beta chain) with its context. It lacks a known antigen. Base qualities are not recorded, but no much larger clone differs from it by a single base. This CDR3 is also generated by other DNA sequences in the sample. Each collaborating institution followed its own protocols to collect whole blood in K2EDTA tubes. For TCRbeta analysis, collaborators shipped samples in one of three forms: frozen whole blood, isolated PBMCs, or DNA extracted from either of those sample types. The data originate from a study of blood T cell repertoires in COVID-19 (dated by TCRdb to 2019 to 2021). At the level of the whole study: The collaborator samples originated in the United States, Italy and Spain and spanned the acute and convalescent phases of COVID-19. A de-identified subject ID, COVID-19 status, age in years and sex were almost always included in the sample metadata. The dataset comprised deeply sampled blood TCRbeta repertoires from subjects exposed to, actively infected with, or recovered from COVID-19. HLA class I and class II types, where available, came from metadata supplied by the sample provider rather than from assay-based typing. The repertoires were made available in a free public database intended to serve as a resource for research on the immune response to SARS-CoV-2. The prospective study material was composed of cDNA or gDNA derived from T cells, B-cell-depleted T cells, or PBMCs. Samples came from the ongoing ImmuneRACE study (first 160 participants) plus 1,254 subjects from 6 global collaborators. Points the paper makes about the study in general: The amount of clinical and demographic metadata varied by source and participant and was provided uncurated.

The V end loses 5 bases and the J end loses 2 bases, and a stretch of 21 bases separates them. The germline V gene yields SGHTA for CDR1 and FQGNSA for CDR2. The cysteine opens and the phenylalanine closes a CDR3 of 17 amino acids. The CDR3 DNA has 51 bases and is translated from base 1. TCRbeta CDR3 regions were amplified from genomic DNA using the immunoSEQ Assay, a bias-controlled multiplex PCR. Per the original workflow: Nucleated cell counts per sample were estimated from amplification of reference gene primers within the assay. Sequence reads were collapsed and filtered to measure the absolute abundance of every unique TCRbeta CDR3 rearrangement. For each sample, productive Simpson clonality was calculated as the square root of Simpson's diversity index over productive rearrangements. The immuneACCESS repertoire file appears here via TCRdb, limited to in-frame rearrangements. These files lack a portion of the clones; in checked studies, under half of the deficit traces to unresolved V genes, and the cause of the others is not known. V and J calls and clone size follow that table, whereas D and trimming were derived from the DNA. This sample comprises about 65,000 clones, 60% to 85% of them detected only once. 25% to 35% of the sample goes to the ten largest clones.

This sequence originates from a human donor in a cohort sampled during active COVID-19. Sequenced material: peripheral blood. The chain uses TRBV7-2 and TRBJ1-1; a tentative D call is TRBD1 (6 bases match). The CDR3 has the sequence CASSRRDTVTLNTEAFF. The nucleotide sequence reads TGTGCCAGCAGCCGCCGGGACACGGTGACGTTAAACACTGAAGCTTTCTTT.